Shown below are 15 T cell receptor beta chains from a single sample sequenced in a study of T cells in Graves' hyperthyroidism and ophthalmopathy. There were TCR beta CDR3 regions amplified from RNA transcripts. When the TCR CDR3 underwent first-round RT-PCR, the HTBI primer set was used. Each CDR3 protein gets one entry after TCRdb re-called the multiplex PCR reads with MiXCR. The sample lists over 700,000 distinct CDR3 sequences, approximately 40% occurring once. The sample comprised blood. These TCRs come from a woman aged 35 to 49 with Graves' hyperthyroidism.

This clonotype has just a few counts. The chain is built from TRBV6-5 and TRBJ1-5, with D unresolved. Germline values: CDR1 MNHEY, CDR2 SVGAGI. The CDR3 contains 14 residues. Trimming left V 2 bases short and J 7 bases short, with 12 bases between. This CDR3 reads CASSYARNGQPQHF. CDR3 sequence (DNA): TGTGCCAGCAGTTACGCCAGGAATGGCCAGCCCCAGCATTTT.

The V gene is TRBV6-5, the J gene TRBJ1-1; 7 positions match TRBD1. Looked up from germline, CDR1 is MNHEY and CDR2 is SVGAGI. The V and J ends lost 7 bases and 1 base, in that order; junction bases with no gene match: 12. The CDR3 sequence is 16 residues long. CDR3 coding DNA: TGTGCCAGCATCCCCACTAGGGGGACAGCGAACACTGAAGCTTTCTTT. Protein product: CASIPTRGTANTEAFF.

The chain carries TRBV7-2 and TRBJ1-3, with D unclear. V was trimmed by 9 bases and J by 0 bases, leaving 15 bases between them. From germline, CDR1 is SGHTA and CDR2 FQGNSA. There are 15 residues in the CDR3. In DNA, the CDR3 is TGTACCAGTAGCACCGGGCCGTACTCTGGAAACACCATATATTTT. Protein: CTSSTGPYSGNTIYF.

This clonotype came up many times. The junction departs from germline at one end; a sequencing error may be responsible. The genes are TRBV7-7 and TRBJ2-7; 9 nucleotides agree with TRBD1. Germline V gene data show CDR1 as SSHAT and CDR2 as FNYEAQ (reference sequence). The CDR3 consists of 15 residues. CDR3 coding DNA: TGTGCTAGCAGCCCCGGGACAGGGAGTGCCTACGAGCAGTACTTC. Protein product: CASSPGTGSAYEQYF. Combining the CDR3 with reference TRBV7-7 and TRBJ2-7 gives the whole variable domain GAGVSQSPRYKVTKRGQDVTLRCDPISSHATLYWYQQALGQGPEFLTYFNYEAQPDKSGLPSDRFSAERPEGSISTLTIQRTEQRDSAMYRCASSPGTGSAYEQYFGPGTRLTVT.

This clonotype has at least ten counts. In nucleotides, the CDR3 is TGTGCCAGCAGCCAAGAGTCGGAGGTGGAGACCCAGTACTTC. Translating gives CASSQESEVETQYF. The chain is built from TRBV7-2 and TRBJ2-5, with D possibly TRBD2 on 5 matching bases. The germline V gene has CDR1 SGHTA and CDR2 FQGNSA. The CDR3 covers 14 residues. Trimming shortened V by 5 bases and J by 5 bases, and 15 bases separated the two germline ends.

In its sample, this clonotype was seen a few times. The J gene is TRBJ1-1, the V gene TRBV5-1; a weak D match, TRBD1 (6 bases). Trimming took 0 bases from V and 6 from J, leaving 15 bases between them. This CDR3 is 15 amino acids long. Germline V gives CDR1 SGHRS, CDR2 YFSETQ. CDR3 region: CASSLDTGNFAEAFF. In nucleotides, the CDR3 is TGCGCCAGCAGCTTGGACACAGGGAATTTCGCTGAAGCTTTCTTT.

CDR3 loop: CSAERQGALNEQYF. In DNA form, the CDR3 reads TGCAGTGCTGAACGCCAGGGGGCGCTCAACGAGCAGTACTTC. The genes are TRBV20-1 and TRBJ2-7, with 8 bases fitting TRBD1. Germline V gene data show CDR1 as DFQATT and CDR2 as SNEGSKA (reference sequence). The CDR3 contains 14 residues. With V trimmed by 5 bases and J by 5 bases, 11 bases remained unmatched.

This clonotype occurred a few times. V gene TRBV2 combines with J gene TRBJ1-2, with D possibly matching TRBD1 (5 bases). The CDR3 totals 15 residues. Trimming left V 7 bases short and J 8 bases short, with 23 bases between. Germline V gives CDR1 SNHLY, CDR2 FYNNEI. The CDR3 coding sequence is TGTGCCAGCACGAACTCCGGGTTTGTTTGGGGGGGCTACACCTTC. It specifies CASTNSGFVWGGYTF.

Of note for this clonotype: The junction differs from germline at one of its ends, possibly a read error. The gene calls are TRBV10-3 and TRBJ2-7; 9 nucleotides line up with TRBD2. The CDR3 length is 17 residues. Looked up from germline, CDR1 is ENHRY and CDR2 is SYGVKD. The CDR3 coding sequence is TGTGCCATCAGTGCAGTAGCGGGAGATTCGGGACCCTACGAGCAGCACTTC. Translation gives CAISAVAGDSGPYEQHF.

The V and J genes are TRBV19 and TRBJ1-5; the match to TRBD1 covers 11 bases. V shed 4 bases and J 4 bases; nucleotides not matched to a gene: 6. CDR1 is LNHDA and CDR2 is SQIVND in the germline V gene (reference sequence). The CDR3 has 16 residues. As DNA, the CDR3 is TGTGCCAGTAGTAGTGGACAGGGGGCGCGAAATCAGCCCCAGCATTTT. It yields the protein CASSSGQGARNQPQHF.

The CDR3 sequence: CASSSLSAFYEQYF. In DNA form, the CDR3 reads TGTGCCAGCAGCTCCCTTTCGGCCTTTTACGAGCAGTACTTC. The chain combines TRBV7-2 with TRBJ2-7; D gene uncertain. The germline CDR1 and CDR2 sequences are SGHTA and FQGNSA. The germline V and J ends were trimmed by 4 bases and 4 bases, with 14 bases remaining between them. This CDR3 is 14 amino acids long.

V usage is TRBV2 and J usage is TRBJ1-6; D gene unclear. Looked up from germline, CDR1 is SNHLY and CDR2 is FYNNEI. The CDR3 has 10 residues. Trimming pared 6 bases from V and 7 bases from J, leaving 1 base between. The CDR3 region has the DNA TGTGCCAGCAGGAATTCACCCCTCCACTTT. It translates to CASRNSPLHF.

Of note for this clonotype: A much more abundant neighbour one base away suggests this may be a read error. It is likely a read error, because the conserved phenylalanine at the end of the CDR3 is missing. The rearrangement uses TRBV7-9 and TRBJ2-5; D remains ambiguous. CDR1 SEHNR and CDR2 FQNEAQ come from the germline V gene (reference sequence). V lost 1 base and J 3 bases, leaving 6 bases between the germline ends. CDR3 length: 13 residues. CDR3 loop: CASSLGAEETQYL. The CDR3 DNA reads TGTGCCAGCAGCTTAGGGGCAGAAGAGACCCAGTACCTC.

CDR3 nucleotide sequence: TGTGCCAGGCTCAGAGCGAACACCGGGGCCAACGTCCTGACTTTC. It translates to CARLRANTGANVLTF. The J gene is TRBJ2-6, the V gene TRBV2; no clear D gene. CDR3 length: 15 amino acids. V gave up 9 bases and J gave up 4 bases, with 16 bases separating them. Germline assignment: CDR1 SNHLY and CDR2 FYNNEI.

This clonotype occurred many times. The CDR3 reads CSAGGNEKLFF. CDR3 nucleotides: TGCAGTGCCGGGGGGAATGAAAAACTGTTTTTT. The chain couples TRBV20-1 to TRBJ1-4; D may be TRBD1 (5 bases). The CDR3 sequence is 11 residues long. The germline gives CDR1 DFQATT, CDR2 SNEGSKA (reference sequence). Trimming shortened V by 6 bases and J by 5 bases, and 7 bases separated the two germline ends.